This T cell receptor (beta chain) was found in a study of blood T cell repertoires in COVID-19. The CDR3 is made up of 14 amino acids. Germline CDR1 and CDR2: SEHNR and FQNEAQ (reference sequence). V gave up 5 bases and J gave up 0 bases, with 11 bases separating them. Original handling: Reference gene primer amplification gave nucleated cell count estimates. Libraries were prepared by immunoSEQ multiplex PCR; TCRdb keeps only in-frame clonotypes and omits some of them. Clone size and V and J calls were adopted from that table, with D and trimming inferred from the DNA. The table lists about 280,000 clones, roughly 86% of them singletons. In assigning cohorts, the study relied on participant-reported clinical history. Cohort 3 donors counted as recovered after two negative PCRs, clearance, or resolved symptoms.

The rearrangement uses TRBV7-9 and TRBJ2-7, with D perhaps TRBD1 (6 bases). Specimen: PBMCs or T cells enriched from blood (not recorded which). The TCR originated in a woman in her 30s who had recovered from COVID-19. The CDR3 is CASSRRGSSYEQYF. CDR3 nucleotides: TGTGCCAGCAGCCGCAGGGGTAGCTCCTACGAGCAGTACTTC.